The clone carrying this TCR beta chain was counted a few times. This specimen comes from a study of CD8+ T cells in alopecia areata. This CDR3 has 15 amino acids. J was trimmed by 5 bases and V by 6 bases; bases with no gene match: 12. Germline loops: CDR1 MNHEY, CDR2 SMNVEV (reference sequence). Extracted from the samples, RNA was reverse transcribed into cDNA to serve as the sequencing template. Clones were read by immunoSEQ multiplex PCR, and TCRdb kept only the in-frame ones, dropping some. The data show some 180,000 clones, about 53% seen once. Indicated treatment: oral pan-JAK inhibitor, 5-10 mg twice daily.

The chain is built from TRBV27 and TRBJ2-5; 7 positions match TRBD1. The source is a human donor with alopecia areata. The specimen was CD8+ T cells sorted from blood, collected at week 24, from a patient treated with tofacitinib. The CDR3 nucleotides read TGTGCCAGCAGATTAGCCGACAGGGTTCGCGAGACCCAGTACTTC. This codes for CASRLADRVRETQYF.